These T cell receptor beta chains were read from a single sample in a study of CD8+CD57+ T cells in acquired aplastic anemia. TCRdb independently ran MiXCR on the reads; one entry per CDR3 protein. Here the sample spans 150,000 to 200,000 distinct CDR3 sequences, less than 55% being singletons. Sequencing was performed on sorted CD4+, CD8+, or CD8+CD57+ T cells (not recorded which) from PBMCs. These receptor sequences come from a human donor in good health. CDR3s include the opening cysteine and the closing phenylalanine or tryptophan. The order of the fields is D gene, clone size, J gene, V gene, CDR3 DNA, CDR3 protein. D genes are given only for firm matches. Clone size appears in some rows only: once, few, many, or a class for an expanded clone.

>NA|NA|TRBJ1-1|TRBV24-1
TGTGCCACCAGTTACAGGGCTGAAGCTTTCTTT
CATSYRAEAFF
>NA|NA|TRBJ1-2|TRBV2
TGTGCCAGCAGTGAAGCGGCAGGACGAGGCTACACCTTC
CASSEAAGRGYTF
>NA|NA|TRBJ2-3|TRBV6-2/TRBV6-3
TGTGCCGTGAAGGGTCGGAGCACAGATACGCAGTATTTT
CAVKGRSTDTQYF
>NA|NA|TRBJ2-7|TRBV2
TGTGCCAGCAGTGCATCTAGGGACGGCCGAGGGCAGTACTTC
CASSASRDGRGQYF
>NA|NA|TRBJ2-3|TRBV2
TGTGCCAGCAAAAGGGGGGCCACAGATACGCAGTATTTT
CASKRGATDTQYF
>TRBD1|NA|TRBJ1-5|TRBV20-1
TGCAGTGCTAGGGACAGGGAGAGACGCAATCAGCCCCAGCATTTT
CSARDRERRNQPQHF
>NA|NA|TRBJ1-4|TRBV15
TGTGCCACCAGCACTACCGACGGAAAGAATGAAAAACTGTTTTTT
CATSTTDGKNEKLFF
>NA|few|TRBJ2-2|TRBV6-5
TGTGCCAGCAGTTTCCCAAACACCGGGGAGCTGTTTTTT
CASSFPNTGELFF
>NA|NA|TRBJ2-3|TRBV20-1
TGCAGTGCTAGACGCACAGGGATTGTTGATACGCAGTATTTT
CSARRTGIVDTQYF
>TRBD1|NA|TRBJ2-7|TRBV25-1
TGTGCCAGCAGGGGGACAGTGCGCTACGAGCAGTACTTC
CASRGTVRYEQYF
>NA|many|TRBJ2-1|TRBV5-1
TGCGCCAGCAGCTTGGGAGGGGCCTACAATGAGCAGTTCTTC
CASSLGGAYNEQFF
>TRBD1|few|TRBJ1-5|TRBV3-1
TGTGCCAGCAGCGGGGGACAGCCATATAGCAATCAGCCCCAGCATTTT
CASSGGQPYSNQPQHF
>NA|NA|TRBJ2-1|TRBV2
TGTGCCAGCAGGGCGCCCCTAGGTGAGCAGTTCTTC
CASRAPLGEQFF
>NA|NA|TRBJ2-1|TRBV24-1
TGTGCCACCAGTGATCAACGGGAGCCGGTATCGTTCTTC
CATSDQREPVSFF
>TRBD1|many|TRBJ2-7|TRBV19
TGTGCCAGTAGCCCTCAGGGACAGGGGGACTACGAGCAGTACTTC
CASSPQGQGDYEQYF
>NA|many|TRBJ2-2|TRBV20-1
TGCAGTGCTAGAGATTTCCGGGATAGTGCCGGGGAGCTGTTTTTT
CSARDFRDSAGELFF
>TRBD2|NA|TRBJ2-1|TRBV24-1
TGTGCCACCAGTGAGGGGACTAGCGGCAACAATGAGCAGTTCTTC
CATSEGTSGNNEQFF
>NA|NA|TRBJ2-5|TRBV2
TGTGCCAGCTCAGGAACGAGGGAAGAGACCCAGGACTTC
CASSGTREETQDF
>NA|few|TRBJ1-3|TRBV25-1
TGTGCCAGCAGTGAATCCGGGGGTGGAAACACCATATATTTT
CASSESGGGNTIYF
>NA|many|TRBJ2-6|TRBV5-1
TGCGCCAGCAGCCCTGAAGCGGCCCTCTCTGGGGCCAACGTCCTGACTTTC
CASSPEAALSGANVLTF
>NA|NA|TRBJ1-6|TRBV10-2
TGCGCCAGCAGTGAGCCGGGCTCAGGACATTCACCCCTCCACTTT
CASSEPGSGHSPLHF
>TRBD1|once|TRBJ2-7|TRBV9
TGTGCCAGCAGCAAATCCCGGGACAGCCATTACGAGCAGTACTTC
CASSKSRDSHYEQYF
>NA|many|TRBJ2-2|TRBV20-1
TGCAGTGCTAGTGAAAATTCCGGAGTTACCGGGGAGCTGTTTTTT
CSASENSGVTGELFF
>TRBD1|NA|TRBJ2-7|TRBV2
TGTGCCAGCGGATCTGAGACAGGGTGCTTC
CASGSETGCF
>TRBD1|NA|TRBJ1-1|TRBV7-8
TGTGCCAGCAGCCCGGAGACAGGGGAGAACACTGAAGCTTTCTTT
CASSPETGENTEAFF
>TRBD1|NA|TRBJ1-4|TRBV20-1
TGCAGTGCTAGTCAGGGGGCAACTAATGAAAAACTGTTTTTT
CSASQGATNEKLFF
>TRBD2|many|TRBJ2-5|TRBV19
TGTGCCAGTAGTTTCGTAGCGGGAGGGCGACAGACCCAGTACTTC
CASSFVAGGRQTQYF
>NA|NA|TRBJ1-6|TRBV6-1
TGTGCCAGCAGAAGGTCCCGGACAGCAAGCAATAATTCACCCCTCCACTTT
CASRRSRTASNNSPLHF
>TRBD1|few|TRBJ1-5|TRBV28
TGTGCCAGCAGTCCCCCAGGGGGGACAGGTAATCAGCCCCAGCATTTT
CASSPPGGTGNQPQHF
>TRBD1|many|TRBJ1-2|TRBV19
TGTGCCAGTAGTACTGGACAGGGTCGTGGCTACACCTTC
CASSTGQGRGYTF
>NA|many|TRBJ2-3|TRBV7-9
TGTGCCAGCAGCTTAGACGGGAATACGCAGTATTTT
CASSLDGNTQYF
>NA|once|TRBJ2-7|TRBV12-3/TRBV12-4
TGTGCCAGCAGTTTACCCCTCGCGGAGCAGTACTTC
CASSLPLAEQYF
>NA|NA|TRBJ2-7|TRBV2
TGTGCCACCCAGTTGACACCCGGGCGGGAGTACTTC
CATQLTPGREYF
>NA|many|TRBJ1-2|TRBV14
TGTGCCAGCAGCCAAGGGTTGCAGATGGGCTACACCTTC
CASSQGLQMGYTF
>NA|NA|TRBJ1-2|TRBV30
TGTGCCTGGAGTCCGATAGAGGGTGGCCACACCTTC
CAWSPIEGGHTF
>TRBD2|NA|TRBJ2-7|TRBV2
TGTGCCAGCAGTGCTCCAGGACTAGCGGGAGGGTACGAGCAGTACTTC
CASSAPGLAGGYEQYF
>TRBD1|NA|TRBJ2-1|TRBV27
TGTGCCAGCAGTCTCCGGACAGGGACGGGGAATGAGCAGTTCTTC
CASSLRTGTGNEQFF
>NA|NA|TRBJ2-5|TRBV20-1
TGCAGTGCTAGCCAGGTCGGGGAGACCCAGTACTTC
CSASQVGETQYF
>NA|many|TRBJ1-6|TRBV2
TGTGCCAGCAGGAGGGCGGCCGGGTTTGAGGGGAATTCACCCCTCCACTTT
CASRRAAGFEGNSPLHF
>NA|many|TRBJ2-7|TRBV6-1
TGTGCCAGCAGTGAACCCGGGACCAGCTCCTACGAGCAGTACTTC
CASSEPGTSSYEQYF
>NA|NA|TRBJ2-7|TRBV20-1
TGCAGTGCCGCAGTTGTTAGCTCCTACGAGCAGTACTTC
CSAAVVSSYEQYF
>NA|many|TRBJ2-5|TRBV4-1
TGCGCCAGCAGCCCACTCCCCCAAGAGACCCAGTACTTC
CASSPLPQETQYF
>NA|many|TRBJ2-1|TRBV24-1
TGTGCCACCGCAGCCGCCGATCCGCTTTACAATGAGCAGTTCTTC
CATAAADPLYNEQFF
>NA|many|TRBJ2-1|TRBV5-1
TGCGCCAGCAGCTCGGCTGGATCCTACAATGAGCAGTTCTTC
CASSSAGSYNEQFF